These 18 T cell receptor beta chains came from one sample sequenced in a study of CD8+ T cells in alopecia areata. Following RNA extraction, reverse transcription yielded cDNA that acted as the sequencing template. Libraries were prepared by immunoSEQ multiplex PCR; TCRdb keeps only in-frame clonotypes and omits some of them. Of roughly 180,000 clones listed, about 55% are singletons. Treatment specified: oral pan-JAK inhibitor, 5-10 mg twice daily. Here the sequenced sample was CD8+ T cells sorted from blood, taken at week 24, from a patient treated with tofacitinib. The receptors shown here come from a human donor with alopecia areata.

Concerning this clone: The sample contains more than one DNA sequence encoding this CDR3. DNA for the CDR3: TGCAGCGTTGAAGGCCAGGATTATGGCTACACCTTC. It codes for CSVEGQDYGYTF. The chain couples TRBV29-1 to TRBJ1-2; unclear D gene. The length of the CDR3 is 12 residues. CDR1 and CDR2 from the germline V gene are SQVTM and ANQGSEA. The ends were cut back, 1 base at V and 5 bases at J, with 8 bases in the middle.

The CDR3 nucleotides read TGCAGCGTTGAAGACGGGACTACTAACACAGATACGCAGTATTTT. It specifies CSVEDGTTNTDTQYF. The chain carries TRBV29-1 and TRBJ2-3, with TRBD2 matching 7 bases. The length of the CDR3 is 15 residues. Germline V lookup: CDR1 SQVTM, CDR2 ANQGSEA. The ends lost 0 bases at V and 2 bases at J; junction bases unmatched: 5.

This chain joins TRBV13 and TRBJ1-2; 11 nucleotides match TRBD1. Per germline, CDR1 PRHDT and CDR2 FYEKMQ (reference sequence). V lost 5 bases to trimming and J lost 5 bases; unmatched junction nucleotides: 10. This CDR3 contains 16 residues. CDR3 sequence: CASSAGQGAFPYGYTF. CDR3 DNA: TGTGCCAGCAGCGCCGGACAGGGGGCTTTCCCGTATGGCTACACCTTC.

CDR3 DNA: TGTGCCAGCAGTTTTGGTGGGAGCGGGGAGCTGTTTTTT. Translating gives CASSFGGSGELFF. The chain employs TRBV27 and TRBJ2-2, with D perhaps TRBD2 (5 bases). CDR3 length: 13 residues. CDR1 is MNHEY, CDR2 SMNVEV, per germline (reference sequence). V lost 3 bases and J 7 bases, leaving 9 bases between the germline ends.

V gene TRBV5-6 combines with J gene TRBJ2-7; the match to TRBD1 covers 10 bases. The junction had 5 bases not matched to a gene; V was cut back by 2 bases and J by 6 bases. The CDR3 has 14 amino acids. The germline gives CDR1 SGHDT, CDR2 YYEEEE. Here the CDR3 DNA reads TGTGCCAGCAGCTTCGGGACAGGGGTGGGCGAGCAGTACTTC. It specifies CASSFGTGVGEQYF.

The rearrangement links TRBV9 to TRBJ1-1; D might be TRBD1 (5 bases). V was pared by 6 bases and J by 3 bases, with 15 bases between. CDR1 is SGDLS and CDR2 is YYNGEE in the germline V gene. CDR3 length equals 14 residues. The CDR3 region is CASNLGGVDTEAFF. The CDR3 DNA is TGTGCCAGCAACTTGGGGGGAGTGGACACTGAAGCTTTCTTT.

This clone was seen a handful of times. The chain recombines TRBV9 with TRBJ1-1; D may be TRBD1 (5 bases). The V and J ends lost 7 bases and 10 bases respectively, with 20 bases between them. The V gene's germline CDR1 is SGDLS and CDR2 YYNGEE. CDR3 length equals 13 residues. The DNA of the CDR3 is TGTGCCAGCTCCCAGGGAGGTGTGGGTCTAGCTTTCTTT. Residues: CASSQGGVGLAFF. The full variable domain, completed using reference TRBV9 and TRBJ1-1, is DSGVTQTPKHLITATGQRVTLRCSPRSGDLSVYWYQQSLDQGLQFLIQYYNGEERAKGNILERFSAQQFPDLHSELNLSSLELGDSALYFCASSQGGVGLAFFGQGTRLTVV.

This clone was seen more than once but under ten times. This chain connects TRBV5-4 to TRBJ2-7; TRBD2 agrees at 8 bases. Germline CDR1 and CDR2: SGHNT and YYREEE (reference sequence). Germline trimming cut 1 base from V and 0 bases from J; bases unmatched to any gene: 3. The CDR3 has 15 amino acids. The CDR3 DNA sequence: TGTGCCAGCAGCTTGCCGGGGGGGACCTCCTACGAGCAGTACTTC. This codes for CASSLPGGTSYEQYF.

This chain links TRBV6-5 with TRBJ2-3, with D possibly TRBD2 on 6 matching bases. CDR1 is MNHEY and CDR2 is SVGAGI in the germline V gene. The V and J ends lost 2 bases and 4 bases respectively, with 13 bases between them. The length of the CDR3 is 15 residues. The CDR3 here is CASSYKAGGADTQYF. Written as DNA, the CDR3 is TGTGCCAGCAGTTACAAAGCCGGAGGGGCAGATACGCAGTATTTT.

This rearrangement joins TRBV9 to TRBJ2-7, with TRBD2 matching 10 bases. This CDR3 is 15 amino acids long. Germline-derived CDR1 and CDR2 are SGDLS and YYNGEE. With 0 bases clipped from V and 4 bases from J, the junction kept 4 bases outside the gene matches. CDR3 in amino acids: CASSVGAGGRYEQYF. Written as DNA, the CDR3 is TGTGCCAGCAGCGTAGGAGCGGGGGGGCGGTACGAGCAGTACTTC.

Of note for this clone: Other DNA sequences in the sample encode the same CDR3. The V and J genes are TRBV29-1 and TRBJ2-7; D is possibly TRBD1 (5 bases). The CDR3 extends over 13 amino acids. V was pared by 7 bases and J by 0 bases, with 13 bases between. The V gene's germline CDR1 is SQVTM and CDR2 ANQGSEA. The CDR3: CSATSGSSYEQYF. For the CDR3, the DNA is TGCAGCGCTACTTCAGGGTCCTCCTACGAGCAGTACTTC.

The genes are TRBV5-6 and TRBJ2-7; 9 bases align to TRBD2. Germline V CDR1 and CDR2: SGHDT, YYEEEE. J gave up 2 bases and V 6 bases, and 15 bases lay outside the gene matches. The CDR3 spans 17 residues. CDR3 amino acids: CASTSRSLGLATYEQYF. CDR3 DNA: TGTGCCAGCACTTCCAGATCTCTGGGACTAGCCACCTACGAGCAGTACTTC.

The table lists this clone with a few counts. The chain is built from TRBV4-3 and TRBJ2-7; TRBD1 matches 7 bases. V was pared by 3 bases and J by 5 bases, with 10 bases of the junction left unmatched. Germline V gene lookup returns CDR1 LGHNA and CDR2 YSLEER. The CDR3 is 15 residues long. CDR3 sequence (DNA): TGCGCCAGCAGCCAGGATCGACAGGGATCACACGAGCAGTACTTC. Translated: CASSQDRQGSHEQYF.

Details on this clone: One base away lies a much larger clone, so this may be a sequencing read error. Other DNA sequences in this specimen translate into the identical CDR3. The J gene is TRBJ1-5, the V gene TRBV25-1; D is undetermined. The CDR3 is 12 residues long. V dropped 2 bases and J dropped 1 base, with 0 bases sitting between them. Germline CDR1 and CDR2: MGHDK and SYGVNS. CDR3 in amino acids: CASSESNQPQHF. CDR3 in DNA: TGTGCCAGCAGTGAAAGCAATCAGCCCCAGCATTTT.

This clone appeared a few times. This chain joins TRBV29-1 and TRBJ1-1; D remains unclear. Germline V CDR1 and CDR2: SQVTM, ANQGSEA. CDR3 size: 12 residues. V shed 3 bases and J shed 6 bases, with 11 bases lying between them. The CDR3 bases are TGCAGCGTTGAGGGCGGCGGGGCTGAAGCTTTCTTT. It yields the protein CSVEGGGAEAFF. The full variable domain, its missing parts supplied by reference TRBV29-1 and TRBJ1-1, is SAVISQKPSRDICQRGTSLTIQCQVDSQVTMMFWYRQQPGQSLTLIATANQGSEATYESGFVIDKFPISRPNLTFSTLTVSNMSPEDSSIYLCSVEGGGAEAFFGQGTRLTVV.

The gene calls are TRBV27 and TRBJ1-2; tentatively, D is TRBD1 (5 bases). The CDR3 contains 17 residues. Deletions cut 7 bases from V and 0 bases from J, with 21 bases between. Germline V lookup: CDR1 MNHEY, CDR2 SMNVEV (reference sequence). CDR3 sequence (DNA): TGTGCCAGCACTTCGACAGTTAGTTCGGCCCCTAACTATGGCTACACCTTC. Its translation is CASTSTVSSAPNYGYTF.

The CDR3 spells CASSPGGSSGNTIYF. The CDR3 region has the DNA TGTGCCAGCAGCCCTGGGGGCAGCTCTGGAAACACCATATATTTT. The V call is TRBV7-2, the J call TRBJ1-3, with D perhaps matching TRBD1 (6 bases). Between the trimmed V and J ends, which lost 5 bases and 0 bases, there was a span of 11 bases. CDR3 length: 15 residues. Germline loops: CDR1 SGHTA, CDR2 FQGNSA.

The V gene is TRBV27, the J gene TRBJ2-5; tentative D call: TRBD1 (5 bases). The ends were cut back, 5 bases at V and 4 bases at J, with 17 bases in the middle. The CDR3 loop spans 15 amino acids. Germline V CDR1 and CDR2: MNHEY, SMNVEV (reference sequence). CDR3 DNA: TGTGCCAGCAGTCCCTATCCGGACATATCAGAGACCCAGTACTTC. It is translated as CASSPYPDISETQYF.